This T cell receptor (beta chain) comes out of a study of blood T cell repertoires in COVID-19 (dated by TCRdb to 2020 to 2022). For context, the study as a whole: Samples covering the acute and convalescent phases of COVID-19 were provided by collaborators in the United States, Italy and Spain. Nearly every sample came with metadata listing a de-identified subject ID, COVID-19 status, age in years and sex. Subjects who had been exposed to COVID-19, were actively infected with it, or had recovered from it provided the deeply sampled blood TCRbeta repertoires that made up the dataset. A freely available public database, intended as a resource for researchers studying the immune response to SARS-CoV-2, is where the repertoires were released. Where HLA class I and class II types were available, the types were taken from metadata supplied by the sample provider, not from assay-based typing. The samples were drawn from two sources: the first 160 participants of the ongoing ImmuneRACE study, and over 950 subjects contributed by 6 global collaborators. The material from the prospective study consisted of cDNA or gDNA derived from T cells, B-cell-depleted T cells, or PBMCs.

Collaborating institutions collected whole blood in K2EDTA tubes following their own protocols. For TCRbeta analysis, collaborator samples were shipped as frozen whole blood, as isolated PBMCs, or as DNA extracted from either sample type. Remarks on this clone: Which antigen it targets is not known. One base away there is no much larger clone; base qualities are not given.

Points the paper makes about the study in general: The quantity of clinical and demographic metadata differed by source and by participant and was supplied without curation.

TCRbeta CDR3 regions were amplified from genomic DNA using the immunoSEQ Assay, a bias-controlled multiplex PCR. As for the authors' bioinformatics: The number of nucleated cells in each sample was estimated from the amplification of reference gene primers within the assay. To quantify the absolute abundance of each unique TCRbeta CDR3 rearrangement, sequence reads were collapsed and filtered. For each sample, productive Simpson clonality was calculated by taking the square root of Simpson's diversity index across productive rearrangements. Drawn from immuneACCESS, this table holds only the in-frame rearrangements with V and J called that TCRdb kept. Clones are partly lost; checked studies trace under half to an unresolved V gene and leave the rest unexplained. V and J calls and clone size come straight from that table; D and trimming were deduced from the DNA. This sample holds about 270,000 clones; about 76% were observed only once. Around 3.2% of the sample lies in the top ten.

Sequencing was done on a sample of peripheral blood. The origin of this receptor is an older woman with active or convalescent COVID-19.

The bases read TGCAGTGCCAGGACTAGCGGTCCTCAGTTCTTC. This gives the protein CSARTSGPQFF. The chain uses TRBV20-1 and TRBJ2-1; TRBD2 agrees with 10 junctional bases. At the junction V is shortened by 6 bases and J by 13 bases; bases outside the gene matches: 6. The CDR3 numbers 11 residues from cysteine through phenylalanine. Just CDR3 DNA is preserved here, 33 bases in frame from base 1. CDR1 and CDR2, per the germline V gene (reference sequence), are DFQATT and SNEGSKA.